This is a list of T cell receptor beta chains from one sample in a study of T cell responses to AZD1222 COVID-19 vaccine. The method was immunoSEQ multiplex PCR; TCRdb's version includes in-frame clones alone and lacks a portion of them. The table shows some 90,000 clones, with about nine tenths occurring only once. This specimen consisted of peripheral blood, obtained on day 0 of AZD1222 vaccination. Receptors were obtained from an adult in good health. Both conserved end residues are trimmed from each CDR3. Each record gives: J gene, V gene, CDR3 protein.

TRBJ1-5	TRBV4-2	ASSQIASYGNQPQH
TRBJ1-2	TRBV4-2	ASSQDLGEDYGYT
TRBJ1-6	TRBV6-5	ASRRTGSNSPLH
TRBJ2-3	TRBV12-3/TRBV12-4	ATVWGSTDTQY
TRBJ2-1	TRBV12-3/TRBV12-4	ASSWTRGNEQF
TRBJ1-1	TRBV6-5	ASSYSREPNTEAF
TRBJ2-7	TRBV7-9	ASSPRQGPTSYEQY
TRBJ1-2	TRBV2	ASSEQGASYGYT
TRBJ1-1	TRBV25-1	ASSARTGVGNTEAF
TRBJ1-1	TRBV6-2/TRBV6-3	ASSVQGLDTEAF
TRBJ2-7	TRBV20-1	SASSPGSYEQY
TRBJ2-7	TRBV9	ASSQDPGTGNEQY
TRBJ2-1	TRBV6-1	ASSDQGAHNEQF
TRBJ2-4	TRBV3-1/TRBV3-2	ASSQPRTSGSWDIQY
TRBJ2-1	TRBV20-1	SASSGRAANEQF
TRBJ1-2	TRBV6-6	ASSGLGSGFGYT
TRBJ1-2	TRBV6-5	ASNRQGANGYT
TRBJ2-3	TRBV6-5	ASSRLAGGTDTQY
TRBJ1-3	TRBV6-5	ASSYGGTASGNTIY
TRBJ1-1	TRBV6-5	ASSKQGRDTEAF
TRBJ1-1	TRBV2	ASSESGRGTEAF
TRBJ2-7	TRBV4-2	ASSQGQEPGEQY
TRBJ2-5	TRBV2	ASQPVLVGVRETQY
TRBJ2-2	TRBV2	ASSLLLAVTGELF
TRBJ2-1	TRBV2	AIYGGPGLDYNEQF
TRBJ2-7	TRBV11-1	ASSWTSGAYEQY
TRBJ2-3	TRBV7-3	ASSLTPSSHTDTQY